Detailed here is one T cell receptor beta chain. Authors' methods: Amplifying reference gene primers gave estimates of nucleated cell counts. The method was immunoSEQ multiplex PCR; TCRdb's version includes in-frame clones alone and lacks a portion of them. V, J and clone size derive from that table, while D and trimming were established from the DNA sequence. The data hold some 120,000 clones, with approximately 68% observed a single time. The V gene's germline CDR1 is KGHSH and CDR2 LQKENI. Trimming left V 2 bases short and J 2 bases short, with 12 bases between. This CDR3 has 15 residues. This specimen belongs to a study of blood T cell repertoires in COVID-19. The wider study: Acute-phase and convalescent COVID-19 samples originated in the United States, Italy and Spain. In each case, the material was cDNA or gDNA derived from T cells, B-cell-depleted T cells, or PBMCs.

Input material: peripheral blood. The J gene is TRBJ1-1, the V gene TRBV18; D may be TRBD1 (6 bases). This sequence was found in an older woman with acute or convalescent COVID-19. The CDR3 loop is CASSPSGTHNTEAFF. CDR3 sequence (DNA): TGTGCCAGCTCACCATCTGGGACACATAACACTGAAGCTTTCTTT.